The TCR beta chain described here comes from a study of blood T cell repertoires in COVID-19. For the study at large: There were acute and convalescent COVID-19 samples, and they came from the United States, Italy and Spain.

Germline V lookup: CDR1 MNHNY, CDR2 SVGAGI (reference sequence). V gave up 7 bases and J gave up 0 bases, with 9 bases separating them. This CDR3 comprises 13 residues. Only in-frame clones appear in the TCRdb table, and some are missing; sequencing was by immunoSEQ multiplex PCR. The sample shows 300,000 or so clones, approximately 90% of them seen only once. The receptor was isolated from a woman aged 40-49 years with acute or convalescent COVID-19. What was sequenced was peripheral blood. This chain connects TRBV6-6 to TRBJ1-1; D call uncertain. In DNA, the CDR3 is TGTGCCAGCATCCGACTGCTGAACACTGAAGCTTTCTTT. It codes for CASIRLLNTEAFF.